Listed below are T cell receptor beta chains from one sample, sequenced in a study of tumor T cells in aggressive B-cell lymphoma. Some clones are missing from TCRdb's copy, which holds only in-frame ones; the method was immunoSEQ multiplex PCR. Of about 2,900 clones listed, roughly 89% are singletons. The specimen sequenced was tumor tissue. These receptors were collected from an adult with diffuse large B cell lymphoma. Each CDR3 is given with its conserved first and last residue. Fields, in order: D gene, V gene, J gene, clone size, CDR3 DNA, CDR3 protein. D genes are given only for firm matches. Clone size is stated in some rows and not others, as once, few, many or a class when expanded.

D gene: TRBD2
V gene: TRBV7-9
J gene: TRBJ2-3
clone size: NA
CDR3 DNA: TGTGCCAGCAGCTTCGGGACTAGCGGCACAGATACGCAGTATTTT
CDR3 protein: CASSFGTSGTDTQYF

D gene: TRBD2
V gene: TRBV18
J gene: TRBJ2-7
clone size: NA
CDR3 DNA: TGTGCCAGCTCACTCCTAGCGGATTCCTACGAGCAGTACTTC
CDR3 protein: CASSLLADSYEQYF

D gene: TRBD2
V gene: TRBV7-2
J gene: TRBJ2-3
clone size: once
CDR3 DNA: TGTGCCAGCAGGCAGTCGGCGGGGGGGTCAGATACGCAGTATTTT
CDR3 protein: CASRQSAGGSDTQYF

D gene: TRBD1
V gene: TRBV28
J gene: TRBJ2-3
clone size: NA
CDR3 DNA: TGTGCCAGCAGAAAAACAACAGGGGGCGGTCAGGGATCTACGCAGTATTTT
CDR3 protein: CASRKTTGGGQGSTQYF

D gene: NA
V gene: TRBV5-1
J gene: TRBJ1-1
clone size: NA
CDR3 DNA: TGCGCCAGCAGCTTGGCGGGGGGCTCTGAAGCTTTCTTT
CDR3 protein: CASSLAGGSEAFF

D gene: NA
V gene: TRBV5-4
J gene: TRBJ1-1
clone size: NA
CDR3 DNA: TGTGCCAGCAGCTTGGAGGTTGCGGGAGGTGAAGCTTTCTTT
CDR3 protein: CASSLEVAGGEAFF

D gene: NA
V gene: TRBV5-4
J gene: TRBJ2-3
clone size: NA
CDR3 DNA: TGTGCCAGCAGCCAAGGGGCGGGAAGGCAAACAGATACGCAGTATTTT
CDR3 protein: CASSQGAGRQTDTQYF

D gene: NA
V gene: TRBV4-2
J gene: TRBJ2-7
clone size: once
CDR3 DNA: TGTGCCAGCAGCCAAGCACCCTCCGAGGGCTACGAGCAGTACTTC
CDR3 protein: CASSQAPSEGYEQYF

D gene: TRBD1
V gene: TRBV6-5
J gene: TRBJ1-2
clone size: NA
CDR3 DNA: TGTGCCAGCAGTTACGGGGACAGCTATGGCTACACCTTC
CDR3 protein: CASSYGDSYGYTF

D gene: NA
V gene: TRBV9
J gene: TRBJ1-4
clone size: few
CDR3 DNA: TGTGCCAGCAGCCCCCGGGGGGCGACTAATGAAAAACTGTTTTTT
CDR3 protein: CASSPRGATNEKLFF

D gene: TRBD2
V gene: TRBV5-1
J gene: TRBJ2-1
clone size: once
CDR3 DNA: TGCGCCAGCAGCGTCCTAGCGGGGGGGCTAAATGAGCAGTTCTTC
CDR3 protein: CASSVLAGGLNEQFF

D gene: NA
V gene: TRBV11-3
J gene: TRBJ2-1
clone size: few
CDR3 DNA: TGTGCCAGCAGCCTTCGGACTGATGAGCAGTTCTTC
CDR3 protein: CASSLRTDEQFF

D gene: TRBD1
V gene: TRBV30
J gene: TRBJ1-2
clone size: NA
CDR3 DNA: TGTGCCTGGAGCAGGGACAGACCGTATGGCTACACCTTC
CDR3 protein: CAWSRDRPYGYTF

D gene: NA
V gene: TRBV9
J gene: TRBJ1-3
clone size: NA
CDR3 DNA: TGTGCCAGCAGCGTAGGGGGCTCGAACTCTGGAAACACCATATATTTT
CDR3 protein: CASSVGGSNSGNTIYF

D gene: TRBD1
V gene: TRBV5-6
J gene: TRBJ1-2
clone size: NA
CDR3 DNA: TGTGCCAGCAGCTCGCTGGACAGGGACGGCTACACCTTC
CDR3 protein: CASSSLDRDGYTF

D gene: NA
V gene: TRBV19
J gene: TRBJ1-1
clone size: once
CDR3 DNA: TGTGCCAGTAGTCCTGTGGACAGGAACACTGAAGCTTTCTTT
CDR3 protein: CASSPVDRNTEAFF

D gene: TRBD1
V gene: TRBV2
J gene: TRBJ1-5
clone size: NA
CDR3 DNA: TGTGCCAGCCTCTGGGACAGGGGGAAGGATCAGCCCCAGCATTTT
CDR3 protein: CASLWDRGKDQPQHF

D gene: NA
V gene: TRBV12-5
J gene: TRBJ1-2
clone size: NA
CDR3 DNA: TGTGCTAGTGGTTTGATCCCTGGGCAGTATGGCTACACCTTC
CDR3 protein: CASGLIPGQYGYTF

D gene: NA
V gene: TRBV18
J gene: TRBJ2-7
clone size: NA
CDR3 DNA: TGTGCCAGCTCACCGCTGGGGCAATTACGCGAGCAGTACTTC
CDR3 protein: CASSPLGQLREQYF

D gene: TRBD1
V gene: TRBV28
J gene: TRBJ2-3
clone size: once
CDR3 DNA: TGTGCCAGCAGTCCCGGGACAGGGCCAGATACGCAGTATTTT
CDR3 protein: CASSPGTGPDTQYF

D gene: TRBD1
V gene: TRBV27
J gene: TRBJ2-7
clone size: few
CDR3 DNA: TGTGCCAGCAGGGGGACAGGGGTTCTCCACGAGCAGTACTTC
CDR3 protein: CASRGTGVLHEQYF

D gene: NA
V gene: TRBV27
J gene: TRBJ2-7
clone size: NA
CDR3 DNA: TGTGCCTCAAAACATGGAGGGACCTACGAGCAGTACTTC
CDR3 protein: CASKHGGTYEQYF

D gene: NA
V gene: TRBV18
J gene: TRBJ1-1
clone size: NA
CDR3 DNA: TGTGCCAGCTCACCCTTGGGCAGGGACACTGAAGCTTTCTTT
CDR3 protein: CASSPLGRDTEAFF

D gene: TRBD1
V gene: TRBV18
J gene: TRBJ2-3
clone size: NA
CDR3 DNA: TGTGCCAGCTCACCACTGGGACAGGTGTACACAGATACGCAGTATTTT
CDR3 protein: CASSPLGQVYTDTQYF

D gene: NA
V gene: TRBV5-8
J gene: TRBJ1-2
clone size: NA
CDR3 DNA: TGTGCCAGCAGCTTGCCATCTGGGAGTGGCTACACCTTC
CDR3 protein: CASSLPSGSGYTF

D gene: NA
V gene: TRBV6-4
J gene: TRBJ1-5
clone size: once
CDR3 DNA: TGTGCCAGCAGTGATCGCGTCTTGGCCCAGCATTTT
CDR3 protein: CASSDRVLAQHF

D gene: NA
V gene: TRBV10-3
J gene: TRBJ1-6
clone size: NA
CDR3 DNA: TGTGCCATCAAGAAGGGGAACGATTCACCCCTCCACTTT
CDR3 protein: CAIKKGNDSPLHF

D gene: TRBD1
V gene: TRBV5-6
J gene: TRBJ2-3
clone size: NA
CDR3 DNA: TGTGCCAGCAGCCTGTTACAGGGGGATACGCAGTATTTT
CDR3 protein: CASSLLQGDTQYF

D gene: NA
V gene: TRBV20-1
J gene: TRBJ2-5
clone size: NA
CDR3 DNA: TGCAGTGCTGCGCAAGAGACCCAGTACTTC
CDR3 protein: CSAAQETQYF

D gene: TRBD1
V gene: TRBV11-2
J gene: TRBJ1-3
clone size: NA
CDR3 DNA: TGTGCCAGCAGCTTAGTATGGACAGGGACTGGAAACACCATATATTTT
CDR3 protein: CASSLVWTGTGNTIYF

D gene: TRBD2
V gene: TRBV11-2
J gene: TRBJ2-3
clone size: few
CDR3 DNA: TGTGCCAGCAGCCTGGGACTAGCGGGAGTTTGGGATACGCAGTATTTT
CDR3 protein: CASSLGLAGVWDTQYF

D gene: TRBD2
V gene: TRBV28
J gene: TRBJ2-3
clone size: NA
CDR3 DNA: TGTGCCAGCAGTTTTCCCTCAGCGGGACGCTTTAGAGATACGCAGTATTTT
CDR3 protein: CASSFPSAGRFRDTQYF

D gene: TRBD1
V gene: TRBV30
J gene: TRBJ1-4
clone size: NA
CDR3 DNA: TGTGCCTGGTCCCAGACCGGGACAGGGATCCTGTTTTTT
CDR3 protein: CAWSQTGTGILFF